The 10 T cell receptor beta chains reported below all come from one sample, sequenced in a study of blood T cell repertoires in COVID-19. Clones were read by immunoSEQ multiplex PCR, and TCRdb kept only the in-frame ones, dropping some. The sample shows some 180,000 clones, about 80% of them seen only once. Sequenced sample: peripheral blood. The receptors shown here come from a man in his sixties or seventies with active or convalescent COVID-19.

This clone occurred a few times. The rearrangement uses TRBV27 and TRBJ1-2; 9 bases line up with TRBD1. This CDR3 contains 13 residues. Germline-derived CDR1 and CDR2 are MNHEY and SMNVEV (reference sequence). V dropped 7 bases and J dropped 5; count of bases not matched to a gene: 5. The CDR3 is CASTGQGLYGYTF. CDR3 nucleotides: TGTGCCAGCACCGGACAGGGGTTGTATGGCTACACCTTC.

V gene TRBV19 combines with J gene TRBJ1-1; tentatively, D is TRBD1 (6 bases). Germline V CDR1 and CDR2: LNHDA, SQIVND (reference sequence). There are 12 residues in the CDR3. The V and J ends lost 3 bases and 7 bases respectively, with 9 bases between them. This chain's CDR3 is CASSIGRGEAFF. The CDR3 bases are TGTGCCAGTAGTATCGGCAGGGGTGAAGCTTTCTTT.

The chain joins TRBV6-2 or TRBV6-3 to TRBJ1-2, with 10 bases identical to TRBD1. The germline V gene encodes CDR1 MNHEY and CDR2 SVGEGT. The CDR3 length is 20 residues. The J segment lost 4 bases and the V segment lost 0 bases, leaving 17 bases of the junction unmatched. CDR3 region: CASSYSKGDIGTGAGYGYTF. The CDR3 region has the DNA TGTGCCAGCAGTTACTCGAAAGGTGATATCGGGACAGGGGCAGGCTATGGCTACACCTTC.

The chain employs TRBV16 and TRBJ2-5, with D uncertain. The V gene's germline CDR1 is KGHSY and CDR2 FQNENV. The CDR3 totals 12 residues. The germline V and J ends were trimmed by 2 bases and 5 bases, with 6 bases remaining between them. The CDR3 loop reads CASSQRSETQYF. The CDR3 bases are TGTGCCAGCAGCCAACGGAGTGAGACCCAGTACTTC.

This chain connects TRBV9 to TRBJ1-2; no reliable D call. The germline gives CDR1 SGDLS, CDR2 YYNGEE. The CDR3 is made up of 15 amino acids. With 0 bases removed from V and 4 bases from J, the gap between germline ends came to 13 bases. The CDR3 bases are TGTGCCAGCAGCGTAGTCCCCGGAGGAACCTATGGCTACACCTTC. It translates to CASSVVPGGTYGYTF.

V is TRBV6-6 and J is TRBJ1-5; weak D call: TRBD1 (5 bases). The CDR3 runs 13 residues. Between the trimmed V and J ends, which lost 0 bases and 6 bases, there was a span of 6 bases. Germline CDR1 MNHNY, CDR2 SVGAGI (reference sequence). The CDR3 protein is CASSYSRAQPQHF. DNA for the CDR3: TGTGCCAGCAGTTACTCCAGGGCTCAGCCCCAGCATTTT.

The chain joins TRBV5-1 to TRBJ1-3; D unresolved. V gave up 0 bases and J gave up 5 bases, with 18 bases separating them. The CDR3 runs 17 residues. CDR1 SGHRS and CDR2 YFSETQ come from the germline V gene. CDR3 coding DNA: TGCGCCAGCAGCTTGGCCAGCGGTCCGCAAATACGAAACACCATATATTTT. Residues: CASSLASGPQIRNTIYF.

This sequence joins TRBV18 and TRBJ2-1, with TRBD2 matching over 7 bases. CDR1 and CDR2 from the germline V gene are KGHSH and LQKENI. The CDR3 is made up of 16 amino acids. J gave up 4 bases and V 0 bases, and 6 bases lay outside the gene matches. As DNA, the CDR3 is TGTGCCAGCTCACCACCGGCTAGCGGACTATACAATGAGCAGTTCTTC. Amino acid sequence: CASSPPASGLYNEQFF.

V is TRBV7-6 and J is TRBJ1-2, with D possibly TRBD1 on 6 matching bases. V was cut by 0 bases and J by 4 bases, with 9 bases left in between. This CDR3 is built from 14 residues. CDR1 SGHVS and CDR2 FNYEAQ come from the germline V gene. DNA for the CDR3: TGTGCCAGCAGCTTAGCCGGGGGGCTCTATGGCTACACCTTC. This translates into CASSLAGGLYGYTF.

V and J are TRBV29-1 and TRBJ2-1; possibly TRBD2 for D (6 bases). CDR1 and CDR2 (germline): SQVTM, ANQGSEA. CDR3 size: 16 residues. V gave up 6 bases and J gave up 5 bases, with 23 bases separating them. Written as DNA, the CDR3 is TGCAGCGTCCCCGGGGTTAATCTCGGGAGCCACAATGAGCAGTTCTTC. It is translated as CSVPGVNLGSHNEQFF.